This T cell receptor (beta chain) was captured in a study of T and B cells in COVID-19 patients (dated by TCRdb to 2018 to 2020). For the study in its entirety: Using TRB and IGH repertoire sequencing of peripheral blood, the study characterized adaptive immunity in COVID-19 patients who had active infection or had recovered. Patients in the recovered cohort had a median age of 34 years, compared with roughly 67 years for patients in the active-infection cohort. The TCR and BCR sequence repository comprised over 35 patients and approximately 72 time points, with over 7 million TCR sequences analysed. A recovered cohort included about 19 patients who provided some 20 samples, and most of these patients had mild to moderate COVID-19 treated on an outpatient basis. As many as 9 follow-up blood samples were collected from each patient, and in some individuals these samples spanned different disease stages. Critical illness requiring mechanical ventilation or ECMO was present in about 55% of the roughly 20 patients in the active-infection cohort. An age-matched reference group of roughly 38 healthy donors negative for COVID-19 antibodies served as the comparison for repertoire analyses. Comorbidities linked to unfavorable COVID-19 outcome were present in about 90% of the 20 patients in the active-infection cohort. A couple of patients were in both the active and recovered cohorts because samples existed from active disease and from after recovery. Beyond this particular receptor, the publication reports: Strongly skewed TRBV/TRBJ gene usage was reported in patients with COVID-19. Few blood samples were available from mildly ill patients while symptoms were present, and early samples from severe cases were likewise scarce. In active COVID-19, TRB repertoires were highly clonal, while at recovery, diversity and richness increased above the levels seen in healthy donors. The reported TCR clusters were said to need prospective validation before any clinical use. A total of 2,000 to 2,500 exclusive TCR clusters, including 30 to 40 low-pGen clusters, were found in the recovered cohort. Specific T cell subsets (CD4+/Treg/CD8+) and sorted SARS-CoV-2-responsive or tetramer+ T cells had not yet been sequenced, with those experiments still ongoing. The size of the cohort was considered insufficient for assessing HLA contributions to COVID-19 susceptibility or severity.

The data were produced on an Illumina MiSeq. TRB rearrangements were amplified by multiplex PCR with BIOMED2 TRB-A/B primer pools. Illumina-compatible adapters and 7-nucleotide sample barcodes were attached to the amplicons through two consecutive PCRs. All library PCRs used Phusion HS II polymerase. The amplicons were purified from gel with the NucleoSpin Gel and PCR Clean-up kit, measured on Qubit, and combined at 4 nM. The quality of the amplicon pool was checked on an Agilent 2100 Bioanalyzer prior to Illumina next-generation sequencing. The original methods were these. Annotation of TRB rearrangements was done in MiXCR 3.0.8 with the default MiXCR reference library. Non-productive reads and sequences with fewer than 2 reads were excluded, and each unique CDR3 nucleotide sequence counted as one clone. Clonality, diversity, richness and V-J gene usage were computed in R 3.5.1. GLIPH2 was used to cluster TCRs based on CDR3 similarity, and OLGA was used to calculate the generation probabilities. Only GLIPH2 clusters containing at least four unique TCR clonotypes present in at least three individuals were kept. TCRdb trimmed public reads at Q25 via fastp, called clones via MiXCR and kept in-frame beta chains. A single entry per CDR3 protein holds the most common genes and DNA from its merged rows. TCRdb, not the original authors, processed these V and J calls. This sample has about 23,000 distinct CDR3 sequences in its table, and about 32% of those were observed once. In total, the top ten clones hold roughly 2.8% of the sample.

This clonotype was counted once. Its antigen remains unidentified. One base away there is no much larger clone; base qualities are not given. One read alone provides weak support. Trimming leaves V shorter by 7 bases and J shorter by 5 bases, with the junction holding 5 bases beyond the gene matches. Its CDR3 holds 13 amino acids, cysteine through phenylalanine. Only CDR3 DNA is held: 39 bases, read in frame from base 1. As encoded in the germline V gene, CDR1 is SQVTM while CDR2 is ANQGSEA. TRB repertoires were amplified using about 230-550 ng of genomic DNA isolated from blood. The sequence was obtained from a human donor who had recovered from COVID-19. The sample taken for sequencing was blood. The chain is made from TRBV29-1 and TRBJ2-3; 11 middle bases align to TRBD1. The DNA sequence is TGCAGCGAAAGGACAGGGGGCGTAGATACGCAGTATTTT. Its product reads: CSERTGGVDTQYF.